This T cell receptor beta chain is from a study of CD8 T cells in ankylosing spondylitis. TCRdb itself ran the 5' RACE reads through MiXCR, one entry per CDR3 protein. This table holds about 92,000 distinct CDR3 sequences, 8.5% to 9% found once. This clonotype was recorded many times. The origin of this receptor is a male donor with ankylosing spondylitis or in good health (not recorded which). The specimen sequenced was blood, either unsorted or a sorted T cell fraction (not recorded which).

The chain's CDR3 is CASSLRLAGGLLTTDTQYF. In DNA, the CDR3 is TGCGCCAGCAGCTTAAGACTAGCGGGGGGACTCCTTACCACAGATACGCAGTATTTT. The chain employs TRBV5-1 and TRBJ2-3; 13 nucleotides match TRBD2. The CDR3 is 19 residues long. V shed 2 bases, J shed 2 bases, and the junction held 11 bases outside the gene matches. In germline, CDR1 is SGHRS, CDR2 YFSETQ.